The clone carrying this T cell receptor (beta chain) appeared many times. The antigen is undetermined. V was pared by 7 bases and J by 8 bases, with 7 bases of the junction left unmatched. This CDR3 spans 12 amino acids. From germline, CDR1 is SQVTM and CDR2 ANQGSEA. The entry originates in a study of beta chain features in type 1 diabetes. Study findings and constraints: VDJ junctions in type 1 diabetes patients carried more deletions and fewer insertions. Moderately but significantly shorter TCRB CDR3s were found in Type 1 diabetes patients in all four CD4+ subsets.

Sorted populations were all over 98% pure. Expressed TCRB transcripts were sequenced because the isolated RNA had all been reverse transcribed beforehand. The table came from immunoSEQ multiplex PCR; TCRdb's copy has only in-frame clones and leaves some out. The sample records roughly 400,000 clones, 9.5% to 10% being singletons. The chain has TRBV29-1 and TRBJ2-1, with 8 bases fitting TRBD1. The TCR sequence derives from a man younger than 40 with type 1 diabetes. The sample consisted of central memory CD4+ T cells from blood. CDR3 nucleotide sequence: TGCAGCGGTGACAGGGGTAACGATGAGCAGTTCTTC. Its protein is CSGDRGNDEQFF.